The TCR beta chain under discussion was sequenced for a study of blood T cell repertoires in COVID-19. Cohort 3 recovery required two negative PCRs, clearance, or symptom resolution. The data were produced by immunoSEQ multiplex PCR, yet TCRdb's version contains in-frame clones alone and is incomplete. The sample records some 200,000 clones, approximately 90% being singletons. This clonotype was sampled from a woman younger than 45 who had recovered from COVID-19. Material: PBMCs or T cells enriched from blood (not recorded which).

The CDR3 loop reads CASRQTGGLFGANVLTF. The CDR3 nucleotides read TGTGCCAGCAGACAAACAGGGGGCCTTTTTGGGGCCAACGTCCTGACTTTC. The chain combines TRBV14 with TRBJ2-6, with TRBD1 matching over 9 bases. V lost 6 bases to trimming and J lost 3 bases; unmatched junction nucleotides: 9. The CDR3 covers 17 residues. In germline, CDR1 is SGHDN, CDR2 FVKESK.